One sample yielded the 3 T cell receptor beta chains listed below, sequenced in a study of circulating and synovial CD4+ cells in juvenile arthritis (TCRdb year 2014). The library relied on the immunoSEQ multiplex PCR assay. Imported from immuneACCESS, the table was reduced by TCRdb to in-frame sequences with V and J called. These copies leave out some clones; in studies compared against another copy, an unresolved V gene accounts for under half, and the cause of the remainder is not known. Across this sample there are just over 35,000 clones, with about 94% seen only once. The ten biggest clones cover approximately 0.7% of the sample. The source material was CD4+ T cells from blood. These receptors were collected from a human donor with juvenile idiopathic arthritis.

This chain connects TRBV5-1 to TRBJ1-2, with D tentatively TRBD1 (5 bases). The germline V gene has CDR1 SGHRS and CDR2 YFSETQ. The CDR3 length is 14 residues. Trimming shortened V by 4 bases and J by 1 base, and 11 bases separated the two germline ends. The CDR3 spells CASSLMTDNYGYTF. DNA of the CDR3: TGCGCCAGCAGCCTTATGACAGATAACTATGGCTACACCTTC.

About this clone: This CDR3 is also generated by other DNA sequences in the sample. V and J are TRBV5-1 and TRBJ1-6; TRBD1 matches at 7 bases. The CDR3 runs to 15 residues. CDR1 and CDR2 (germline): SGHRS, YFSETQ. The trim removed 4 bases at V and 7 bases at J, leaving 8 bases unmatched. CDR3 in amino acids: CASSREGTANSPLHF. The CDR3 coding sequence is TGCGCCAGCAGCCGGGAGGGGACAGCAAATTCACCCCTCCACTTT.

This rearrangement joins TRBV6-5 to TRBJ2-7, with TRBD1 matching 8 bases. CDR3 length equals 15 residues. V was pared by 6 bases and J by 5 bases, with 12 bases of the junction left unmatched. CDR1 MNHEY and CDR2 SVGAGI come from the germline V gene. The CDR3 bases are TGTGCCAGCAGACCCCGACAGGGGATATTAGACGAGCAGTACTTC. Its protein product is CASRPRQGILDEQYF.